The rows below give T cell receptor beta chains drawn from one sample of a study of cytomegalovirus exposure and HLA in healthy donors. Generated by immunoSEQ multiplex PCR, the TCRdb table keeps only in-frame clones and is missing some. The sample includes around 130,000 clones, 78% seen only once; the top ten take 1.5%. Sequenced material: PBMCs. These receptors were taken from a woman aged 18-29 years in good health and CMV-seronegative. The conserved cysteine and the conserved F or W are not part of the CDR3 here.

J gene | V gene | CDR3 protein
TRBJ2-3 | TRBV5-6 | ASSWGLTHGY
TRBJ2-5 | TRBV7-7 | ASSSLAGDGETQY
TRBJ1-1 | TRBV19 | ASRSLQGGTEAF
TRBJ1-5 | TRBV6-1 | ASSERLGAQPQH
TRBJ2-3 | TRBV6-5 | ASSYLLAGTDTQY
TRBJ2-1 | TRBV11-2 | ASSLNLAGYYNEQF
TRBJ2-7 | TRBV15 | ATSRDVTSGSSYEQY
TRBJ2-7 | TRBV6-5 | ASGRTGTSYEQY
TRBJ1-2 | TRBV19 | ASTANREYGYT
TRBJ2-2 | TRBV6-5 | ASSYGGYMNTGELF
TRBJ2-2 | TRBV4-1 | ASSQDRVDRRYTGELF
TRBJ2-1 | TRBV5-1 | ASSWATGDNEQF
NA | TRBV1 | TSSQVGRELF
TRBJ2-3 | TRBV14 | ASSVRGADTQY
TRBJ2-7 | TRBV6-6 | ASSYLMTGYEQY
TRBJ2-7 | TRBV5-6 | ASSFWEGYEQY
TRBJ2-3 | TRBV4-1 | ASSQEISRIKTDTQY
TRBJ1-1 | TRBV30 | AWSVRTGAEAF
TRBJ2-1 | TRBV11-2 | ASSLRSGREEQF
TRBJ2-5 | TRBV30 | AWSRLVTETQY
TRBJ2-7 | TRBV10-3 | AITPSGSPYEQY
TRBJ1-1 | TRBV4-1 | ASSQRTVNTEAF
TRBJ1-2 | TRBV7-8 | ASSLIVGTGFYGYT
TRBJ1-4 | TRBV4-1 | ASSQRQIFEEKLF
TRBJ1-1 | TRBV29-1 | SVSNTEAF
TRBJ1-2 | TRBV7-9 | ASSRPGSASGYT
TRBJ2-1 | TRBV2 | ASTPAQGANEQF
TRBJ2-1 | TRBV4-2 | ASSQGGTWAYNEQF
TRBJ2-2 | TRBV4-2 | ASSQDIIRTRNPGELF
TRBJ2-1 | TRBV19 | ASSMRGGFNNEQF
TRBJ2-3 | TRBV4-1 | ASGPPGLGADTQY
TRBJ2-7 | TRBV2 | ASSEMLAGGQY
TRBJ2-5 | TRBV5-1 | ASSLVRETQY
TRBJ1-1 | TRBV6-6 | ASSPLRGKTEAF
TRBJ2-7 | TRBV6-4 | ASIGEREANYEQY
TRBJ1-5 | TRBV6-1 | ASCRDRTNQPQH
TRBJ2-5 | TRBV7-9 | ASSLLGETQY
TRBJ1-5 | TRBV5-6 | ASSLYRDVQPQH
TRBJ2-1 | TRBV27 | ASSLTVTYNEQF
TRBJ1-5 | TRBV6-5 | ASWQGSNQPQH
TRBJ1-1 | TRBV5-4 | ASSFPIGQGNTEAF
TRBJ2-3 | TRBV5-1 | ASTSGQGMDTQY
TRBJ1-1 | TRBV6-5 | ASSRGSSTEAF
TRBJ1-3 | TRBV7-6 | ASSLGIDRNSGNTIY
TRBJ1-1 | TRBV7-9 | ASSPDFALNTEAF
TRBJ2-1 | TRBV11-3 | ASSLGLAEYNEQF
TRBJ2-5 | TRBV4-1 | ASSRGTTQETQY
TRBJ2-1 | TRBV30 | AWSVGQRAPKF
TRBJ2-3 | TRBV5-1 | ASSLASLADTQY
TRBJ2-1 | TRBV29-1 | SVGTSGRKYEQF
TRBJ2-5 | TRBV6-5 | ASSYSQRDQSETQY
TRBJ1-1 | TRBV10-3 | AVGDSARGNTEAF
TRBJ2-7 | TRBV5-1 | ASSHSGNSYEQY
TRBJ2-1 | TRBV5-1 | ASSLDNSSPNEQF
TRBJ2-1 | TRBV7-9 | ASRDGLPPLGHEQF